The 3 T cell receptor beta chains given below trace back to one sample, sequenced in a study of T cells expressing NK-cell markers. TCRdb re-called the 5' RACE reads and catalogs CDR3 proteins one per entry, DNA excluded. The table lists 550,000 or so distinct CDR3 sequences. Sequenced input: blood T cells: a sorted CD56 or NKG2C T cell subset, CD4+ or CD8+ T cells, or bulk PBMC T cells (not recorded which). These receptors came from a man between 18 and 35 years old in good health.

The CDR3 region is CASSSRDTFIQFYNEQFF. V usage is TRBV5-5 and J usage is TRBJ2-1; no DNA is available, so the TRBD1 call from TCRdb remains unchecked. The CDR3 is made up of 18 amino acids. CDR1 is SGHKS, CDR2 YYEKEE, per germline (reference sequence).

J is TRBJ2-1 and V is TRBV10-2. Germline CDR1 and CDR2: WSHSY and SAAADI. The CDR3 runs 13 residues. CDR3 protein: CASSGQVSNEQFF.

The V call is TRBV4-1, the J call TRBJ2-2. This CDR3 region has 12 residues. CDR1 and CDR2 (germline): MGHRA, YSYEKL. The CDR3: CASSQGQWELFF.